The 19 T cell receptor beta chains listed next were all sequenced from one sample in a study of T cell changes during pregnancy in multiple sclerosis. Only in-frame clones appear in the TCRdb table, and some are missing; sequencing was by immunoSEQ multiplex PCR. The table shows around 67,000 clones, with about 90% occurring only once. The sample was peripheral blood, taken in the first trimester of pregnancy. These receptor sequences come from a female donor with multiple sclerosis, enrolled in a pregnancy study.

This clone showed up just once. V and J are TRBV4-2 and TRBJ2-1; TRBD2 agrees at 11 bases. The V gene end was trimmed by 3 bases and the J gene end by 5 bases; junction bases not matched to a gene: 6. The germline V gene has CDR1 LGHNA and CDR2 YNFKEQ. The CDR3 length is 16 residues. CDR3 amino acids: CASSHSGTSGNNEQFF. CDR3 DNA: TGTGCCAGCAGCCACTCCGGGACTAGCGGTAACAATGAGCAGTTCTTC.

The chain carries TRBV29-1 and TRBJ2-3; 7 nucleotides line up with TRBD2. The CDR3 loop spans 12 amino acids. J gave up 6 bases and V 2 bases, and 2 bases lay outside the gene matches. The germline CDR1 and CDR2 sequences are SQVTM and ANQGSEA. CDR3 amino acids: CSVEMGGDTQYF. The CDR3 nucleotides read TGCAGCGTTGAAATGGGGGGGGATACGCAGTATTTT.

The chain employs TRBV19 and TRBJ2-2, with a weak D call TRBD1 (6 bases). V was shortened by 1 base and J by 7 bases, with 13 bases between the two germline ends. The CDR3 sequence is 15 residues long. Germline V CDR1 and CDR2: LNHDA, SQIVND (reference sequence). The chain's CDR3 is CASSIAQGLYGELFF. Written as DNA, the CDR3 is TGTGCCAGTAGTATAGCCCAGGGGTTGTACGGGGAGCTGTTTTTT.

This chain links TRBV18 with TRBJ1-4; 9 bases are a match to TRBD1. The CDR3 is made up of 15 amino acids. Trimming at V came to 5 bases and at J to 8 bases, leaving 9 bases not matched to a gene. The germline gives CDR1 KGHSH, CDR2 LQKENI. For the CDR3, the DNA is TGTGCCAGCTCATTCCTCGGGACAGGGCCCGAAAAACTGTTTTTT. As protein: CASSFLGTGPEKLFF.

This clone came up once. The chain employs TRBV19 and TRBJ1-5; 9 bases are shared with TRBD1. Looked up from germline, CDR1 is LNHDA and CDR2 is SQIVND (reference sequence). J lost 6 bases, V lost 5 bases, and 8 bases had no gene match. CDR3 length: 15 amino acids. The CDR3 nucleotides are TGTGCCAGTAGTTCCTTTGACAGGGGGAGTCAGCCCCAGCATTTT. This translates into CASSSFDRGSQPQHF.

The chain has TRBV7-2 and TRBJ2-5; D is perhaps TRBD1 (5 bases). The length of the CDR3 is 15 residues. The germline V and J ends were trimmed by 5 bases and 4 bases, with 17 bases remaining between them. Germline V gene lookup returns CDR1 SGHTA and CDR2 FQGNSA. The CDR3 sequence is CASSVGKGIRETQYF. The CDR3 DNA follows: TGTGCCAGCAGCGTAGGCAAGGGGATCCGAGAGACCCAGTACTTC.

This clone has more than one count but fewer than ten. The chain has TRBV9 and TRBJ1-1; D remains ambiguous. Trimming took 0 bases from V and 5 from J, leaving 11 bases between them. Germline loops: CDR1 SGDLS, CDR2 YYNGEE. The CDR3 covers 14 residues. CDR3 coding DNA: TGTGCCAGCAGCGTAGGGGAGGGAATTACTGAAGCTTTCTTT. This encodes CASSVGEGITEAFF.

The rearrangement uses TRBV5-1 and TRBJ2-3; TRBD1 might be the D (6 bases). The CDR3 covers 16 residues. CDR1 and CDR2 from the germline V gene are SGHRS and YFSETQ. Trimming took 1 base from V and 4 from J, leaving 16 bases between them. CDR3 in amino acids: CASSLLKQGQPDTQYF. CDR3 nucleotide sequence: TGCGCCAGCAGCTTGTTAAAACAGGGCCAGCCAGATACGCAGTATTTT.

The rearrangement links TRBV19 to TRBJ1-2, with D unresolved. The CDR3 has 15 residues. CDR1 LNHDA and CDR2 SQIVND come from the germline V gene (reference sequence). The ends were cut back, 4 bases at V and 7 bases at J, with 19 bases in the middle. CDR3 nucleotides: TGTGCCAGTAGTACCCCGCGTTCGGGAACGGGTGGCTACACCTTC. Its protein is CASSTPRSGTGGYTF.

This rearrangement joins TRBV6-6 to TRBJ2-7; D gene uncertain. The CDR3 loop spans 15 amino acids. Trimming stripped 0 bases from V and 0 bases from J, with 9 bases between. Germline-derived CDR1 and CDR2 are MNHNY and SVGAGI (reference sequence). CDR3 sequence reads: CASSYSWHYSYEQYF. For the CDR3, the DNA is TGTGCCAGCAGTTACTCATGGCACTACTCCTACGAGCAGTACTTC.

V usage is TRBV6-5 and J usage is TRBJ1-2; maybe TRBD1 (5 bases). Trimming cost V 7 bases and J 8 bases, with 14 bases left between them. The CDR3 totals 12 residues. Germline V lookup: CDR1 MNHEY, CDR2 SVGAGI. This CDR3 reads CASTRDGMGYTF. The CDR3 coding sequence is TGTGCCAGCACCAGGGATGGTATGGGCTACACCTTC.

The V gene is TRBV4-2, the J gene TRBJ1-5; D not resolved. The ends were cut back, 0 bases at V and 6 bases at J, with 9 bases in the middle. CDR1 LGHNA and CDR2 YNFKEQ come from the germline V gene. This CDR3 is built from 14 residues. The CDR3 DNA reads TGTGCCAGCAGCCAAGATTCGGGGTTTCAGCCCCAGCATTTT. Its protein product is CASSQDSGFQPQHF.

The chain carries TRBV4-1 and TRBJ1-2; tentatively, D is TRBD1 (6 bases). Per germline, CDR1 MGHRA and CDR2 YSYEKL. This CDR3 contains 16 residues. Trimming cost V 3 bases and J 4 bases, with 18 bases left between them. The CDR3 is CASSQPTAGEGYGYTF. The CDR3 region has the DNA TGCGCCAGCAGCCAGCCGACGGCAGGGGAGGGCTATGGCTACACCTTC.

The genes are TRBV5-1 and TRBJ2-7; D is uncertain. The germline V gene has CDR1 SGHRS and CDR2 YFSETQ. The CDR3 loop spans 15 amino acids. Trimming removed 0 bases at V and 0 bases at J, with 10 bases between. In DNA, the CDR3 is TGCGCCAGCAGCTTGGAAGTAGAGATCTCCTACGAGCAGTACTTC. Translating gives CASSLEVEISYEQYF.

The table lists this clone with a few counts. The V call is TRBV30, the J call TRBJ1-1, with a weak D call TRBD1 (5 bases). Germline lookup yields CDR1 GTSNPN and CDR2 SVGIG (reference sequence). Trimming pared 3 bases from V and 0 bases from J, leaving 20 bases between. The length of the CDR3 is 17 residues. CDR3 sequence (DNA): TGTGCCTGGAGGGGCTTGGCAGGGTCGATCATGAACACTGAAGCTTTCTTT. It is translated as CAWRGLAGSIMNTEAFF.

This sequence joins TRBV19 and TRBJ1-2; D is perhaps TRBD1 (6 bases). The V end lost 7 bases, the J end lost 0 bases, and 24 bases lay between the germline ends. CDR1 is LNHDA and CDR2 is SQIVND in the germline V gene (reference sequence). CDR3 length: 18 amino acids. CDR3 region: CASKSGRGAGDANYGYTF. For the CDR3, the DNA is TGTGCCAGTAAATCGGGCCGGGGGGCAGGGGACGCTAACTATGGCTACACCTTC.

The sample holds one count of this clone. The chain joins TRBV29-1 to TRBJ1-2; TRBD1 might be the D (6 bases). The CDR3 spans 13 residues. Germline V gene data show CDR1 as SQVTM and CDR2 as ANQGSEA. V was clipped by 1 base and J by 3 bases, with 9 bases between them. CDR3 residues: CSVEVGQHYGYTF. The CDR3 coding sequence is TGCAGCGTTGAAGTAGGACAGCACTATGGCTACACCTTC.

This clone was detected once. The chain is built from TRBV4-1 and TRBJ2-7, with 14 bases lining up with TRBD2. Germline loops: CDR1 MGHRA, CDR2 YSYEKL. This CDR3 has 15 residues. Trimming removed 3 bases from V and 7 bases from J; junction bases left unmatched: 5. The CDR3: CASSQTGLAGGEQYF. Written as DNA, the CDR3 is TGCGCCAGCAGCCAGACCGGACTAGCGGGAGGTGAGCAGTACTTC.

V and J are TRBV14 and TRBJ2-2; D may be TRBD2 (5 bases). CDR3 size: 17 residues. Trimming stripped 1 base from V and 7 bases from J, with 19 bases between. Germline V lookup: CDR1 SGHDN, CDR2 FVKESK. CDR3 protein: CASSQVVADRDDGELFF. The DNA of the CDR3 is TGTGCCAGCAGCCAAGTGGTGGCCGACCGGGATGACGGGGAGCTGTTTTTT.